These T cell receptor beta chains were read from a single sample in a study of T-cell reconstitution after alpha-beta-depleted transplantation in children. TCRdb passed the PCR reads through MiXCR, listing each CDR3 protein once. The table includes roughly 400,000 distinct CDR3 sequences, roughly 21% detected once. The source was PBMCs from the stem cell graft donor, collected from the stem cell graft. Receptors originate from a human donor who donated a stem cell graft to a child with acute myeloid leukemia. Each CDR3 is given with its conserved first and last residue. The D gene is left open where the match is weak. Clone size appears in some rows only: once, few, many, or a class for an expanded clone.

size	V	J	D	DNA	CDR3
.	TRBV29-1	TRBJ2-5	TRBD1	TGCAGTGGGGGGACAGGGCTGGAGACCCAGTACTTC	CSGGTGLETQYF
few	TRBV28	TRBJ2-7	.	TGTGCCAGCAGTCCCCATGGGGGCGAGCAGTACTTC	CASSPHGGEQYF
few	TRBV20-1	TRBJ2-7	TRBD1	TGCAGTGCTTCCGGACAGGTAAACGAGCAGTACTTC	CSASGQVNEQYF
.	TRBV20-1	TRBJ2-1	TRBD2	TGCAGTGCTAGCCCTAGCGGGACGCCCGGAACGAATGAGCAGTTCTTC	CSASPSGTPGTNEQFF
few	TRBV6-1	TRBJ2-1	TRBD2	TGTGCCAGCACCCGACCTAGCGGGAGTTACAATGAGCAGTTCTTC	CASTRPSGSYNEQFF
few	TRBV4-3	TRBJ2-6	.	TGCGCCAGCAGCCCTACTCGGGGGTCTGGGGCCAACGTCCTGACTTTC	CASSPTRGSGANVLTF
.	TRBV12-5	TRBJ2-7	.	TGTGCTAGTGGTCCCCCCTGGGCATCCCACGAGCAGTACTTC	CASGPPWASHEQYF
few	TRBV29-1	TRBJ2-2	.	TGCAGCGTCGGACGGGAAAACACCGGGGAGCTGTTTTTT	CSVGRENTGELFF
few	TRBV5-1	TRBJ2-2	.	TGCGCCAGCAGCGAACCAACCGGGGAGCTGTTTTTT	CASSEPTGELFF
few	TRBV20-1	TRBJ2-4	TRBD1	TGCAGTGCTCTCGACAGGGAAGCCAAAAACATTCAGTACTTC	CSALDREAKNIQYF
.	TRBV7-9	TRBJ2-3	TRBD1	TGTGCCAGCAGCCCCCGGGACAGCCCCACAGATACGCAGTATTTT	CASSPRDSPTDTQYF
.	TRBV29-1	TRBJ2-1	.	TGCAGCGTCGAGACTAGTGTTCTGGGCAATGAGCAGTTCTTC	CSVETSVLGNEQFF
few	TRBV25-1	TRBJ1-4	.	TGTGCCAGCAGTGGGCCGGGACAAAAACTGTTTTTT	CASSGPGQKLFF
few	TRBV15	TRBJ2-7	.	TGTGCCACCAGCAGAGACCCCGAGGTGACTCTGGCGTACTTC	CATSRDPEVTLAYF
.	TRBV2	TRBJ2-1	TRBD1	TGTGCCAGCCTGACAGGGGGTGTCAATGAGCAGTTCTTC	CASLTGGVNEQFF
.	TRBV5-1	TRBJ2-7	.	TGCGCCAGCAGCTTAATTGTGGGCTCCTACGAGCAGTACTTC	CASSLIVGSYEQYF
few	TRBV28	TRBJ1-3	.	TGTGCCAGCAGTTTATTGGAAACCATATATTTT	CASSLLETIYF
.	TRBV11-2	TRBJ1-1	.	TGTGCCAGCAGCCACGGGCCCAGGGGTTCGGGCACTGAAGCTTTCTTT	CASSHGPRGSGTEAFF
many	TRBV29-1	TRBJ2-7	.	TGCAGCGTTCGTCCCGGGACGGCCGCCTACGAGCAGTACTTC	CSVRPGTAAYEQYF
many	TRBV29-1	TRBJ2-3	.	TGCAGCGTTGAAGGCAGGGGGGGCACAGATACGCAGTATTTT	CSVEGRGGTDTQYF
.	TRBV20-1	TRBJ2-1	TRBD2	TGCAGTGCTGTGACTAGCGGGAGGTTCTATGAGCAGTTCTTC	CSAVTSGRFYEQFF
.	TRBV7-2	TRBJ1-4	.	TGTGCCAGCAGCCGAAGGTCGGGAGCGAAGAACGAAAAACTGTTTTTT	CASSRRSGAKNEKLFF
.	TRBV14	TRBJ1-4	TRBD1	TGTGCCAGCAGCCGGAACAGGGGCTATAATGAAAAACTGTTTTTT	CASSRNRGYNEKLFF
few	TRBV7-2	TRBJ2-7	TRBD2	TGTGCCAGCAGCTCCGCGGGAGGGCTCGAGCAGTACTTC	CASSSAGGLEQYF
.	TRBV28	TRBJ1-5	.	TGTGCCAGCCTCCGGTGGGGAAATAGCAATCAGCCCCAGCATTTT	CASLRWGNSNQPQHF
many	TRBV28	TRBJ2-3	TRBD2	TGTGCCAGCAGTTTAAGCCTAGCGGACTACACAGATACGCAGTATTTT	CASSLSLADYTDTQYF
.	TRBV7-2	TRBJ2-2	.	TGTGCCAGCAGCTCCCGGACAGCTATGAACACCGGGGAGCTGTTTTTT	CASSSRTAMNTGELFF
.	TRBV10-3	TRBJ2-3	.	TGTGCCATCAGTGAAGGGAGGGATACGCAGTATTTT	CAISEGRDTQYF
few	TRBV12-3/TRBV12-4	TRBJ1-1	.	TGTGCCAGCAGCCCTCGGACGTCGCGCACTGAAGCTTTCTTT	CASSPRTSRTEAFF
many	TRBV20-1	TRBJ2-1	.	TGCAGTGAGTTTTTGTTTGGACTAACTTACAATGAGCAGTTCTTC	CSEFLFGLTYNEQFF
.	TRBV10-3	TRBJ2-7	.	TGTGCCATCAGTGGTGACATCTCCTACGAGCAGTACTTC	CAISGDISYEQYF
many	TRBV6-2/TRBV6-3	TRBJ2-6	TRBD1	TGTGCCAGCAGTTACGTTTCCCTAGACAGGGCTGGGGCCAACGTCCTGACTTTC	CASSYVSLDRAGANVLTF
few	TRBV29-1	TRBJ2-5	TRBD2	TGCAGCGTTGAAGATTTAGGACTAGTGAGAAAAGAGACCCAGTACTTC	CSVEDLGLVRKETQYF
.	TRBV5-1	TRBJ2-2	TRBD1	TGCGCCAGCAGCTCGAGACAGGGGAGAGAACTCGGGGAGCTGTTTTTT	CASSSRQGRELGELFF
many	TRBV7-9	TRBJ2-7	.	TGTGCCAGCAGCTCTACAGGGTGGGAGCAGTACTTC	CASSSTGWEQYF
many	TRBV7-8	TRBJ2-1	.	TGTGCCAGCAGCTTTGAATGGGCCACTCGAGGTGGTGAGCAGTTCTTC	CASSFEWATRGGEQFF
few	TRBV5-1	TRBJ1-1	.	TGCGCCAGCAGCTTGACAGGGACGGACACTGAAGCTTTCTTT	CASSLTGTDTEAFF
many	TRBV5-5	TRBJ2-7	.	TGTGCCAGCAGCCCGACTTGGGACCTCCTCTACGAGCAGTACTTC	CASSPTWDLLYEQYF
many	TRBV29-1	TRBJ2-1	TRBD2	TGCAGCGTCTCAGTGGGGCTAGCGGGAGGTGAGCAGTTCTTC	CSVSVGLAGGEQFF
.	TRBV4-3	TRBJ2-7	TRBD2	TGCGCCAGCAGCCAAGATGATCGGCGGGAGGCCCCCTACGAGCAGTACTTC	CASSQDDRREAPYEQYF
few	TRBV11-3	TRBJ2-1	.	TGTGCCAGCAGCTTACGCCAGGGTACGGGCTACAATGAGCAGTTCTTC	CASSLRQGTGYNEQFF
.	TRBV7-8	TRBJ2-7	.	TGTGCCAGCAACTCAATAACAGGGTCTTACGAGCAGTACTTC	CASNSITGSYEQYF
.	TRBV7-2	TRBJ2-7	.	TGTGCCAGCAGTCAGGACGGCGGGCTTCCCGAGCAGTACTTC	CASSQDGGLPEQYF
many	TRBV20-1	TRBJ2-7	TRBD2	TGCAGTGCTAGAGTTCAGGGTAGCGGGACCCCCTACGAGCAGTACTTC	CSARVQGSGTPYEQYF
few	TRBV12-3/TRBV12-4	TRBJ1-3	.	TGTGCCAGCAGCCTCGACAGGATCGCTGGAAACACCATATATTTT	CASSLDRIAGNTIYF
few	TRBV4-1	TRBJ1-5	.	TGCGCCAGCAGCCAAGATGAGTCCAGAAGCGATCAGCCCCAGCATTTT	CASSQDESRSDQPQHF
many	TRBV12-3/TRBV12-4	TRBJ2-5	TRBD1	TGTGCCAGCAGGGCCGGGACAGTCGTCGGAGAGACCCAGTACTTC	CASRAGTVVGETQYF
many	TRBV29-1	TRBJ2-7	.	TGCAGCGTCGAGACAGGCTTTAGCTACGAGCAGTACTTC	CSVETGFSYEQYF
.	TRBV12-3/TRBV12-4	TRBJ2-1	.	TGTGCCAGCAGTTTTACACTAGGCGATGAGCAGTTCTTC	CASSFTLGDEQFF
.	TRBV24-1	TRBJ2-6	.	TGTGCCACCAGTGAGTTGCAGGCCTCTGGGGCCAACGTCCTGACTTTC	CATSELQASGANVLTF
.	TRBV4-1	TRBJ2-7	.	TGCGCCAGCAGCCTCGCCCTCTCCGGGGGCTCCTACGAGCAGTACTTC	CASSLALSGGSYEQYF
.	TRBV7-3	TRBJ2-7	.	TGTGCCAGCAGCTTAACGTTAGGGGTCGAGCAGTACTTC	CASSLTLGVEQYF
.	TRBV7-9	TRBJ2-7	TRBD1	TGTGCCAGCAGCTCCGATAACTACAGGGGAAGCGAGCAGTACTTC	CASSSDNYRGSEQYF
many	TRBV13	TRBJ2-1	.	TGTGCCAGCAGCTTAGGCCCGGGGGCGCGAATGTCCGATGAGCAGTTCTTC	CASSLGPGARMSDEQFF
.	TRBV10-3	TRBJ2-3	.	TGTGCCACTGTGGGAATCCCTAGCACAGATACGCAGTATTTT	CATVGIPSTDTQYF
.	TRBV4-2	TRBJ2-5	.	TGTGCCAGCAGCCAAGAAGTGGGTTCCGAGACCCAGTACTTC	CASSQEVGSETQYF